One T cell receptor beta chain is described in this entry. The antigen is not known. With V trimmed by 2 bases and J by 6 bases, 8 bases remained unmatched. The length of the CDR3 is 17 residues. Germline-derived CDR1 and CDR2 are LGHNA and YSLEER. The data were taken from a study of vaccination effects on CD4 cells after COVID-19. When less than 12 days of culture had elapsed, CD4+ T cells were isolated. Each participant was administered two doses of either the BNT162b2 or the mRNA-1273 vaccine. Sequenced by immunoSEQ multiplex PCR; TCRdb stores in-frame clones only, minus some. This sample yields some 9,800 clones, of which around 74% are seen a single time; 11% belongs to the top ten.

This sequence joins TRBV4-3 and TRBJ2-3; 13 nucleotides match TRBD2. The material sequenced was CD4+ T cells from PBMCs cultured without peptide, taken after COVID-19 vaccination. The sequence was collected from a human donor who received a COVID-19 vaccine. CDR3 sequence reads: CASSQLGLAGAGDTQYF. CDR3 DNA sequence: TGCGCCAGCAGCCAACTCGGACTAGCGGGGGCAGGGGATACGCAGTATTTT.